This TCR beta chain originates from a study of blood T cell repertoires in COVID-19. Study overall: The analysed material was cDNA or gDNA that came from T cells, B-cell-depleted T cells, or PBMCs.

Source study methods: Quantification of nucleated cells was approximated via reference gene primer amplification. TCRdb keeps only in-frame clones here, not all; method: immunoSEQ multiplex PCR. Clone size and V and J calls were adopted from that table, with D and trimming inferred from the DNA. The sample contains 200,000 to 250,000 clones, around four fifths of which appear only once. The CDR3 length is 15 residues. Germline V gives CDR1 GTSNPN, CDR2 SVGIG (reference sequence). V lost 2 bases and J 0 bases, leaving 8 bases between the germline ends. Sequences were obtained from peripheral blood. The V call is TRBV30, the J call TRBJ2-6, with D unresolved. The TCR comes from a woman older than 75 with active or convalescent COVID-19. This CDR3 is CAWSTRSSGANVLTF. CDR3 nucleotides: TGTGCCTGGAGTACTCGAAGCTCTGGGGCCAACGTCCTGACTTTC.